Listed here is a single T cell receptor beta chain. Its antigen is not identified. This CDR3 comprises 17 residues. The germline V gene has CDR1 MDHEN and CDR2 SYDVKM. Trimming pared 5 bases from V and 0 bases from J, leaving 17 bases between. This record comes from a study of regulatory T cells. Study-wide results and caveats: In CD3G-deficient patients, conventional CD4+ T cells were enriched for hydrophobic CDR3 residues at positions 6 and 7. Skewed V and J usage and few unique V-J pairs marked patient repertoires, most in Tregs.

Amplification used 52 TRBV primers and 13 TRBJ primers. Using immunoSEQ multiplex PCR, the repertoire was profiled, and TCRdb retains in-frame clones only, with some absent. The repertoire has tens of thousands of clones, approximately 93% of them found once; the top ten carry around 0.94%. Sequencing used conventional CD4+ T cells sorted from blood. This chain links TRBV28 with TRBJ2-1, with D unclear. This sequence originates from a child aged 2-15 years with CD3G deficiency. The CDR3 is CASSTSAVSSSYNEQFF. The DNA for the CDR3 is TGTGCCAGCAGTACTTCTGCGGTGTCGAGCTCCTACAATGAGCAGTTCTTC. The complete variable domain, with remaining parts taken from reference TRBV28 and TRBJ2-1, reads DVKVTQSSRYLVKRTGEKVFLECVQDMDHENMFWYRQDPGLGLRLIYFSYDVKMKEKGDIPEGYSVSREKKERFSLILESASTNQTSMYLCASSTSAVSSSYNEQFFGPGTRLTVL.